Following are 21 T cell receptor beta chains from one sample sequenced in a study of shared clonotypes between healthy human individuals. The assay was immunoSEQ multiplex PCR, and TCRdb's table has in-frame clones only and misses some. The data hold about 680,000 clones, with just over 90% observed a single time. Only CD45RO-negative cells positively selected for CCR7 counted as naive CD8 cells, so terminally differentiated effector memory CD45RA+ cells were excluded. The material sequenced was naive CD8+ T cells sorted from blood. The receptors derive from a man aged 25 to 40 in good health.

This clone has a handful of counts. The rearrangement uses TRBV19 and TRBJ2-7; 7 bases map to TRBD2. The CDR3 is 14 amino acids. From germline, CDR1 is LNHDA and CDR2 SQIVND (reference sequence). Trimming took 3 bases from V and 1 from J; bases not matched to a gene: 3. CDR3 region: CASSMSGASYEQYF. The CDR3 DNA reads as TGTGCCAGTAGTATGAGCGGGGCGTCCTACGAGCAGTACTTC.

V usage is TRBV5-1 and J usage is TRBJ2-5; possible D gene TRBD2, 5 bases. Germline V gene lookup returns CDR1 SGHRS and CDR2 YFSETQ. V was clipped by 4 bases and J by 1 base, with 11 bases between them. The CDR3 is 14 residues long. CDR3 sequence reads: CASSPEVLQETQYF. CDR3 bases: TGCGCCAGCAGCCCGGAGGTTCTCCAAGAGACCCAGTACTTC.

The CDR3 DNA sequence: TGTGCCAGTAGTACCTCCGGGACGGCGACCTACGAGCAGTACTTC. Residues: CASSTSGTATYEQYF. The chain joins TRBV19 to TRBJ2-7; the D call may be TRBD1 or TRBD2 (5 bases each). The CDR3 is 15 amino acids. CDR1 and CDR2 from the germline V gene are LNHDA and SQIVND (reference sequence). V shed 4 bases and J shed 2 bases, with 15 bases lying between them. Full variable domain (outside the CDR3, taken from reference TRBV19 and TRBJ2-7): DGGITQSPKYLFRKEGQNVTLSCEQNLNHDAMYWYRQDPGQGLRLIYYSQIVNDFQKGDIAEGYSVSREKKESFPLTVTSAQKNPTAFYLCASSTSGTATYEQYFGPGTRLTVT.

This rearrangement joins TRBV10-3 to TRBJ1-1; the D gene is possibly TRBD1 (5 bases). V gave up 7 bases and J gave up 0 bases, with 9 bases separating them. The CDR3 covers 13 residues. Germline V gene data show CDR1 as ENHRY and CDR2 as SYGVKD. The CDR3 bases are TGTGCCATCATGACAGACATGAACACTGAAGCTTTCTTT. It is translated as CAIMTDMNTEAFF.

The V call is TRBV5-6, the J call TRBJ2-5; the D is unclear. The V gene's germline CDR1 is SGHDT and CDR2 YYEEEE. Trimming cost V 0 bases and J 4 bases, with 4 bases left between them. This CDR3 has 12 residues. The CDR3 loop is CASSLGSETQYF. In DNA form, the CDR3 reads TGTGCCAGCAGCTTGGGGTCAGAGACCCAGTACTTC.

DNA of the CDR3: TGCGCCAGCAGCCAATGGGACGGGGTGGGGATTGAGCAGTTCTTC. This encodes CASSQWDGVGIEQFF. The chain couples TRBV4-1 to TRBJ2-1; tentatively, D is TRBD1 or TRBD2 (5 bases each). This CDR3 has 15 residues. V shed 2 bases and J shed 9 bases, with 17 bases lying between them. CDR1 is MGHRA and CDR2 is YSYEKL in the germline V gene.

The chain combines TRBV7-3 with TRBJ2-1, with 10 bases lining up with TRBD2. Germline trimming cut 2 bases from V and 7 bases from J; bases unmatched to any gene: 5. This CDR3 spans 15 amino acids. Germline V gene lookup returns CDR1 SGHTA and CDR2 FQGTGA. The CDR3, as DNA: TGTGCCAGCAGCTTAGCGCTAGCGGGAGATAATGAGCAGTTCTTC. This translates into CASSLALAGDNEQFF.

V gene TRBV4-3 combines with J gene TRBJ2-3, with 11 bases identical to TRBD2. Germline V lookup: CDR1 LGHNA, CDR2 YSLEER. V was clipped by 3 bases and J by 0 bases; unmatched bases: 2. This CDR3 spans 16 amino acids. CDR3 sequence: CASSQRLAGSTDTQYF. The CDR3 region has the DNA TGCGCCAGCAGCCAGCGACTAGCGGGGAGCACAGATACGCAGTATTTT.

The chain couples TRBV28 to TRBJ1-4, with TRBD1 matching over 12 bases. The trim removed 9 bases at V and 4 bases at J, leaving 12 bases unmatched. The germline CDR1 and CDR2 sequences are MDHEN and SYDVKM. The CDR3 contains 17 residues. Written as DNA, the CDR3 is TGTGCCAGTAGAACGGGACAGGGGGCGCCGATTAATGAAAAACTGTTTTTT. Residues: CASRTGQGAPINEKLFF.

This clone came up once. The chain employs TRBV29-1 and TRBJ2-1; perhaps TRBD2 as D (5 bases). Germline values: CDR1 SQVTM, CDR2 ANQGSEA. This CDR3 has 13 amino acids. Between the trimmed V and J ends, which lost 7 bases and 4 bases, there was a span of 14 bases. The DNA for the CDR3 is TGCAGCGGAAGACCCCGGACTTACAATGAGCAGTTCTTC. Its translation is CSGRPRTYNEQFF.

This chain uses TRBV5-5 with TRBJ1-2, with D maybe TRBD1 (5 bases). Germline V gene data show CDR1 as SGHKS and CDR2 as YYEKEE (reference sequence). The CDR3 runs 15 residues. V shed 2 bases and J shed 2 bases, with 13 bases lying between them. DNA of the CDR3: TGTGCCAGCAGCTTCTGGGAAGGGGTGAACTATGGCTACACCTTC. As protein: CASSFWEGVNYGYTF.

The chain carries TRBV5-5 and TRBJ1-4; no definite D call. V lost 4 bases, J lost 0 bases, and 13 bases lay in between. The germline V gene has CDR1 SGHKS and CDR2 YYEKEE (reference sequence). There are 16 residues in the CDR3. Here the CDR3 DNA reads TGTGCCAGCAGCCAACTATTGGGGACAACTAATGAAAAACTGTTTTTT. This gives the protein CASSQLLGTTNEKLFF.

J is TRBJ2-2 and V is TRBV7-9; D not resolved. Trimming cost V 2 bases and J 1 base, with 5 bases left between them. Germline CDR1 and CDR2: SEHNR and FQNEAQ (reference sequence). This CDR3 has 14 amino acids. CDR3: CASSLTVNTGELFF. CDR3 DNA: TGTGCCAGCAGCTTAACAGTGAACACCGGGGAGCTGTTTTTT. Filled out from reference TRBV7-9 and TRBJ2-2, the complete variable domain reads DTGVSQNPRHKITKRGQNVTFRCDPISEHNRLYWYRQTLGQGPEFLTYFQNEAQLEKSRLLSDRFSAERPKGSFSTLEIQRTEQGDSAMYLCASSLTVNTGELFFGEGSRLTVL.

The V call is TRBV6-1, the J call TRBJ1-2; 7 positions agree with TRBD1. The germline CDR1 and CDR2 sequences are MNHNS and SASEGT. This CDR3 spans 15 amino acids. V lost 5 bases and J lost 4; bases outside the gene matches: 10. The CDR3 DNA sequence: TGTGCCAGCAGTATTCGACAGGGTTTCGGCTATGGCTACACCTTC. This encodes CASSIRQGFGYGYTF.

As for this clone: Other DNA sequences in the sample encode the same CDR3. J is TRBJ1-3 and V is TRBV7-2, with D hard to call. This CDR3 comprises 14 residues. Trimming stripped 1 base from V and 0 bases from J, with 4 bases between. Germline CDR1 and CDR2: SGHTA and FQGNSA. In DNA form, the CDR3 reads TGTGCCAGCAGCTTAGGAACCTCTGGAAACACCATATATTTT. It encodes CASSLGTSGNTIYF.

This rearrangement joins TRBV2 to TRBJ2-5, with D perhaps TRBD1 (7 bases). The germline CDR1 and CDR2 sequences are SNHLY and FYNNEI. This CDR3 region has 16 residues. V lost 0 bases and J lost 4, with 15 bases in between. The CDR3: CASSEAAGGNRETQYF. In DNA form, the CDR3 reads TGTGCCAGCAGTGAAGCGGCAGGGGGGAATAGAGAGACCCAGTACTTC.

The chain couples TRBV14 to TRBJ2-7; D is ambiguous. CDR1 SGHDN and CDR2 FVKESK come from the germline V gene. This CDR3 is built from 13 residues. The ends were cut back, 0 bases at V and 2 bases at J, with 5 bases in the middle. The CDR3 is CASSQEIAYEQYF. Written as DNA, the CDR3 is TGTGCCAGCAGCCAAGAGATTGCCTACGAGCAGTACTTC.

The V call is TRBV9, the J call TRBJ2-3; possibly TRBD2 for D (5 bases). V lost 4 bases, J lost 0 bases, and 9 bases lay in between. In germline, CDR1 is SGDLS, CDR2 YYNGEE. The CDR3 covers 14 residues. CDR3 residues: CASSRSGSTDTQYF. In DNA, the CDR3 is TGTGCCAGCAGCAGAAGCGGTAGCACAGATACGCAGTATTTT.

The chain recombines TRBV27 with TRBJ1-1; 8 bases match TRBD1. The CDR3 has 14 residues. Trimming cost V 6 bases and J 6 bases; bases outside gene matches: 9. Germline CDR1 is MNHEY and CDR2 is SMNVEV (reference sequence). This CDR3 reads CASRQGAWLSEAFF. The CDR3 coding sequence is TGTGCCAGCAGGCAGGGGGCTTGGCTCTCTGAAGCTTTCTTT.

The rearrangement links TRBV10-2 to TRBJ1-5, with no clear D. CDR1 is WSHSY and CDR2 is SAAADI in the germline V gene. Trimming left V 3 bases short and J 4 bases short, with 13 bases between. The CDR3 runs to 15 residues. The CDR3 DNA is TGCGCCAGCAGTGAACACTGGACCGATAATCAGCCCCAGCATTTT. It is translated as CASSEHWTDNQPQHF.

The V call is TRBV7-6, the J call TRBJ2-5; D remains unclear. CDR3 length equals 16 residues. The germline V and J ends were trimmed by 5 bases and 2 bases, with 18 bases remaining between them. Germline assignment: CDR1 SGHVS and CDR2 FNYEAQ. In nucleotides, the CDR3 is TGTGCCAGCAGCCCCCTTTCTGGGCCGGATCAAGAGACCCAGTACTTC. Its translation is CASSPLSGPDQETQYF.